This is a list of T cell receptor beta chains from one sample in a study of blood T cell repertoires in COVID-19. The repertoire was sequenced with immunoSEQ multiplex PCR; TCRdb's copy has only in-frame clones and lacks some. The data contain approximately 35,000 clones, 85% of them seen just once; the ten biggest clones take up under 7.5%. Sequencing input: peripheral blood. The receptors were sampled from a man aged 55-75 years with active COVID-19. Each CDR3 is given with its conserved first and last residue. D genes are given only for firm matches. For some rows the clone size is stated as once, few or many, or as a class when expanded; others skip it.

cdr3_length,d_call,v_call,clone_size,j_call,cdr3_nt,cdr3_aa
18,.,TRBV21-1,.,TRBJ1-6,TGTGCCAGCAGCAAAGGGACAGGGGGCGCGGGAGGGAATTCACCCCTCCACTTT,CASSKGTGGAGGNSPLHF
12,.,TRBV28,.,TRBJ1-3,TGTGCCAGCACGACAGTTCGAAACACCATATATTTT,CASTTVRNTIYF
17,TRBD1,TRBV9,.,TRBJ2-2,TGTGCCAGCAGCGTCCATACAGGGGCTTCGAACACCGGGGAGCTGTTTTTT,CASSVHTGASNTGELFF
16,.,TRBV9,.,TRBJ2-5,TGTGCCAGCAGCGTAGGCGGGGGCGCGGTCGGGGAGACCCAGTACTTC,CASSVGGGAVGETQYF
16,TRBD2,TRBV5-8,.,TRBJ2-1,TGTGCCAGCAGCATGGGACTAGCGGGAGGGTCTATGGAGCAGTTCTTC,CASSMGLAGGSMEQFF
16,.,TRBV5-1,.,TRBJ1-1,TGCGCCAGCAGCTTGAGTTCTGGATGGGCGAACACTGAAGCTTTCTTT,CASSLSSGWANTEAFF
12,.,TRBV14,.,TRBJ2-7,TGTGCCAGCAGCCGAACTAGTTGGGAGCAGTACTTC,CASSRTSWEQYF
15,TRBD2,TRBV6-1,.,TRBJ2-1,TGTGCCAGCAGTGAACCAACTAGCGGGACGGATGAGCAGTTCTTC,CASSEPTSGTDEQFF
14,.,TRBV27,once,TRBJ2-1,TGTGCCCCTACTCGACGGAGCTCCTACAATGAGCAGTTCTTC,CAPTRRSSYNEQFF
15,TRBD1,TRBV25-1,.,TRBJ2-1,TGTGCCAGCAGTGATACCAGGACAGGGAATAATGAGCAGTTCTTC,CASSDTRTGNNEQFF
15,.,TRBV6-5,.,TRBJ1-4,TGTGCCAGCAGCGCGACCGGGTCAGTTAATGAAAAACTGTTTTTT,CASSATGSVNEKLFF
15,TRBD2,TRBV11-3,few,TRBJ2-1,TGTGCCAGCAGCCTCCAGGGACTAGCGGCTAATGAGCAGTTCTTC,CASSLQGLAANEQFF
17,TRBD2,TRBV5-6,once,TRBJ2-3,TGTGCCAGCAGCTCCCTAGGGTGGGAGGGTTTCACAGATACGCAGTATTTT,CASSSLGWEGFTDTQYF
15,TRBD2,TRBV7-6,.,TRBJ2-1,TGTGCCAGCAGCCCGGGACTAGCGAATTACAATGAGCAGTTCTTC,CASSPGLANYNEQFF
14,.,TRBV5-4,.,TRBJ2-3,TGTGCCAGCGGCTTCCGGGAACTCACAGATACGCAGTATTTT,CASGFRELTDTQYF
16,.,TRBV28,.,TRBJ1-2,TGTGCCAGCAGTTCCCACAGCTCCCTGTCTAACTATGGCTACACCTTC,CASSSHSSLSNYGYTF
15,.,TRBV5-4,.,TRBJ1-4,TGTGCCAGCAGCTTGACGGGGGGAATAGGAGAAAAACTGTTTTTT,CASSLTGGIGEKLFF
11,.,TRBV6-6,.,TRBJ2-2,TGTGCCAGCAGTACGCGCCAGGAGCTGTTTTTT,CASSTRQELFF
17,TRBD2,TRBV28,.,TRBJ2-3,TGTGCCAGCAGTTTCGGGACTAGCGGGAGGAGAGCAGATACGCAGTATTTT,CASSFGTSGRRADTQYF
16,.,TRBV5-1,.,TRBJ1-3,TGCGCCAGCAGCCCCACACGGGGGGGGCCTGGAAACACCATATATTTT,CASSPTRGGPGNTIYF
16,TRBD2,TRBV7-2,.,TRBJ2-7,TGTGCCAGCAGCCTAGGGTTGCTAGCGGGAGGCTACGAGCAGTACTTC,CASSLGLLAGGYEQYF
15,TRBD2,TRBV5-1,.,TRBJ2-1,TGCGCCAGCAGCTTGGTAGCGGGAGCATACAATGAGCAGTTCTTC,CASSLVAGAYNEQFF
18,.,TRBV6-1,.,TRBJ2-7,TGTGCCAGCAGTGAAATCCCAGTTTGGGGGGAGAAATCCTACGAGCAGTACTTC,CASSEIPVWGEKSYEQYF
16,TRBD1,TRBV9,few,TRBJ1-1,TGTGCCAGCAGCGTGATGGCGGGACAGGAGAACACTGAAGCTTTCTTT,CASSVMAGQENTEAFF
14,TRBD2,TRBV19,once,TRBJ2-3,TGTGCCAGCCGGGGACTAGCGGACACAGATACGCAGTATTTT,CASRGLADTDTQYF
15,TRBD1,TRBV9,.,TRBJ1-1,TGTGCCAGCAGCACGGACAGGGGGACGAACACTGAAGCTTTCTTT,CASSTDRGTNTEAFF
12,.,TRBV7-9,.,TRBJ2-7,TGTGCCAGCAGCACAAAAGCGGACCAGCAGTACTTC,CASSTKADQQYF
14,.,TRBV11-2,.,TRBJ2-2,TGTGCCAGCAGCTTGGGCAGGAGGGGCGGGGAGCTGTTTTTT,CASSLGRRGGELFF
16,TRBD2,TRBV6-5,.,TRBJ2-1,TGTGCCAGCAGTTACCTTCCCACTAGCGGCTACAATGAGCAGTTCTTC,CASSYLPTSGYNEQFF
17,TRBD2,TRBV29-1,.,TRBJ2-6,TGCAGCGCCGTGGGACTAGCGGGGAGCTCTGGGGCCAACGTCCTGACTTTC,CSAVGLAGSSGANVLTF
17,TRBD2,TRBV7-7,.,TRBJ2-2,TGTGCTAGCAGCCAATTTCTAGCGGGAGGGGGCACCGGGGAGCTGTTTTTT,CASSQFLAGGGTGELFF
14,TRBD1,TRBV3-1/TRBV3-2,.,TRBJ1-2,TGTGCCAGCAGCCCCCAGGACAGGGATGGAGGCTACACCTTC,CASSPQDRDGGYTF
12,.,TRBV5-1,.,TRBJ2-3,TGCGCCAGCAAAACGGAGGGAGATACGCAGTATTTT,CASKTEGDTQYF
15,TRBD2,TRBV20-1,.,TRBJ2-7,TGCAGTGCTAGTGACCCACTAGCGGCGTTCTACGAGCAGTACTTC,CSASDPLAAFYEQYF
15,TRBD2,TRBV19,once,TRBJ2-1,TGTGCCAGTAGTATAGGTCTAGCGGCCTACAATGAGCAGTTCTTC,CASSIGLAAYNEQFF
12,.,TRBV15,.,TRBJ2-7,TGTGCCACGGGACACCACTCCTACGAGCAGTACTTC,CATGHHSYEQYF
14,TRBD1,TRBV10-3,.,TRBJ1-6,TGTGCCATCAGCCGGGACAGGTTGGACTCACCCCTCCACTTT,CAISRDRLDSPLHF